These 25 T cell receptor beta chains share one sample of origin, sequenced in a study of patients and donors after allogeneic stem cell transplantation (dated by TCRdb to 2020 to 2022). Libraries came from RT-PCR. The sequencer listed for this sample is NextSeq 550. TCRdb took the public reads, trimmed them with fastp at Q25, ran MiXCR for clone calling and kept in-frame beta chains. Rows matching on CDR3 protein sequence are summarized as one entry with the most common DNA and genes. Present in this sample are 160,000 or so distinct CDR3 sequences, approximately 25% of which were seen just once. Roughly 27% of the sample is in the top ten clones. Sequencing input: blood, either unsorted or a sorted T cell fraction (not recorded which). Source of these receptors: a human donor who was either an allogeneic HSCT recipient or a stem cell or donor lymphocyte infusion donor (not recorded which). It is not recorded whose cells these are; they may come from a transplant donor.

This clonotype was counted between two and nine times. The rearrangement uses TRBV4-3 and TRBJ2-7, with D possibly being TRBD1 (5 bases). CDR1 and CDR2 from the germline V gene are LGHNA and YSLEER. The ends were cut back, 1 base at V and 6 bases at J, with 19 bases in the middle. The length of the CDR3 is 16 residues. CDR3 protein: CASSQVSGATPREQYF. The CDR3 DNA is TGCGCCAGCAGCCAAGTCAGTGGGGCTACCCCACGCGAGCAGTACTTC.

This sequence joins TRBV2 and TRBJ2-3; 7 bases line up with TRBD2. Looked up from germline, CDR1 is SNHLY and CDR2 is FYNNEI. The V gene end was trimmed by 5 bases and the J gene end by 6 bases; junction bases not matched to a gene: 5. This CDR3 is built from 13 residues. In DNA form, the CDR3 reads TGTGCCAGCAGTCAAGAGCGGGACGATACGCAGTATTTT. Encoded protein: CASSQERDDTQYF.

This clonotype was detected once. The genes are TRBV10-3 and TRBJ2-3; no clear D gene. This CDR3 is built from 14 residues. Deletions cut 3 bases from V and 8 bases from J, with 15 bases between. CDR1 and CDR2 (germline): ENHRY, SYGVKD. CDR3 region: CAISDSRNEPTQYF. CDR3 DNA: TGTGCCATCAGTGATAGCAGGAATGAACCTACGCAGTATTTT.

In DNA, the CDR3 is TGTGCCAGCACCTGGCTAGCGGGAGGGCTGAGCTCCTACAATGAGCAGTTCTTC. Protein: CASTWLAGGLSSYNEQFF. J is TRBJ2-1 and V is TRBV6-6, with 12 bases fitting TRBD2. CDR1 is MNHNY, CDR2 SVGAGI, per germline (reference sequence). CDR3 size: 18 residues. V gave up 7 bases and J gave up 0 bases; unmatched junction bases: 10.

This clonotype occurred a few times. V and J are TRBV5-1 and TRBJ1-6, with 9 bases lining up with TRBD1. From germline, CDR1 is SGHRS and CDR2 YFSETQ. V shed 4 bases and J 5 bases; nucleotides not matched to a gene: 4. The CDR3 loop spans 15 amino acids. In DNA form, the CDR3 reads TGCGCCAGCAGCACCGGGACAGGGAATAATTCACCCCTCCACTTT. Protein product: CASSTGTGNNSPLHF.

The chain uses TRBV7-6 and TRBJ1-4; no clear D gene. Trimming removed 0 bases from V and 5 bases from J, with 7 bases in between. The CDR3 consists of 14 residues. Germline V gives CDR1 SGHVS, CDR2 FNYEAQ. The CDR3, as DNA: TGTGCCAGCAGCTTAGCAGCTTACAATGAAAAACTGTTTTTT. Translating gives CASSLAAYNEKLFF.

V usage is TRBV20-1 and J usage is TRBJ2-7, with D possibly being TRBD1 (6 bases). The CDR3 is 12 amino acids. CDR1 and CDR2 (germline): DFQATT, SNEGSKA (reference sequence). The V end was cut by 7 bases, the J end by 6 bases, with 16 bases between. The CDR3 DNA is TGCAGTGTGTGGAACAGGGACATCGAGCAGTACTTC. Protein product: CSVWNRDIEQYF.

This clonotype was counted a few times. The chain joins TRBV4-2 to TRBJ2-1; D call uncertain. Germline loops: CDR1 LGHNA, CDR2 YNFKEQ. The CDR3 spans 16 residues. The V end was cut by 0 bases, the J end by 6 bases, with 15 bases between. The DNA of the CDR3 is TGTGCCAGCAGCCAAGAGGCGCCCCCGCCGGGCAATGAGCAGTTCTTC. Protein sequence: CASSQEAPPPGNEQFF.

V usage is TRBV5-1 and J usage is TRBJ2-7, with D possibly matching TRBD2 (5 bases). Germline values: CDR1 SGHRS, CDR2 YFSETQ. This CDR3 is 14 amino acids long. V was pared by 1 base and J by 4 bases, with 12 bases between. The CDR3 DNA is TGCGCCAGCAGCTTGAGTCGGGAAACTTACGAGCAGTACTTC. Protein product: CASSLSRETYEQYF. Based on the CDR3 plus reference TRBV5-1 and TRBJ2-7, the full variable domain is KAGVTQTPRYLIKTRGQQVTLSCSPISGHRSVSWYQQTPGQGLQFLFEYFSETQRNKGNFPGRFSGRQFSNSRSEMNVSTLELGDSALYLCASSLSRETYEQYFGPGTRLTVT.

V and J are TRBV3-1 and TRBJ1-5; no firm D call. The germline V and J ends were trimmed by 3 bases and 7 bases, with 10 bases remaining between them. This CDR3 contains 13 residues. CDR1 is LGHDT and CDR2 is YNNKEL in the germline V gene (reference sequence). CDR3 sequence reads: CASSQRLWQPQHF. For the CDR3, the DNA is TGTGCCAGCAGCCAGCGTCTTTGGCAGCCCCAGCATTTT.

J is TRBJ2-1 and V is TRBV20-1; TRBD2 aligns across 10 bases. Germline loops: CDR1 DFQATT, CDR2 SNEGSKA (reference sequence). CDR3 length: 14 amino acids. V shed 0 bases and J 5 bases; nucleotides not matched to a gene: 1. The CDR3 sequence: CSARETSGHNEQFF. The CDR3 region has the DNA TGCAGTGCTAGAGAGACTAGCGGGCACAATGAGCAGTTCTTC.

Many counts were recorded for this clonotype. V gene TRBV7-9 combines with J gene TRBJ1-1, with a possible D match to TRBD1 (6 bases). Germline CDR1 and CDR2: SEHNR and FQNEAQ (reference sequence). The CDR3 length is 16 residues. Trimming took 5 bases from V and 1 from J, leaving 17 bases between them. This CDR3 reads CASSPSQGPANTEAFF. CDR3 in DNA: TGTGCCAGCAGCCCAAGCCAGGGGCCAGCGAACACTGAAGCTTTCTTT.

The table lists this clonotype with a few counts. The chain combines TRBV5-1 with TRBJ2-7; D not certain. The CDR3 covers 13 residues. With 1 base removed from V and 5 bases from J, the gap between germline ends came to 10 bases. Germline CDR1 and CDR2: SGHRS and YFSETQ. The CDR3 bases are TGCGCCAGCAGCTTGCTGATCGGCCACGAGCAGTACTTC. Encoded protein: CASSLLIGHEQYF. The full variable domain, its missing parts supplied by reference TRBV5-1 and TRBJ2-7, is KAGVTQTPRYLIKTRGQQVTLSCSPISGHRSVSWYQQTPGQGLQFLFEYFSETQRNKGNFPGRFSGRQFSNSRSEMNVSTLELGDSALYLCASSLLIGHEQYFGPGTRLTVT.

There are a few counts of this clonotype. V usage is TRBV5-8 and J usage is TRBJ2-7; weak D call: TRBD1 (5 bases). The CDR3 runs 16 residues. Trimming shortened V by 3 bases and J by 0 bases, and 16 bases separated the two germline ends. The germline V gene has CDR1 SGHTS and CDR2 YDEGEE. CDR3 amino acids: CASSSRHRIDSYEQYF. The CDR3 DNA follows: TGTGCCAGCAGCTCCAGACACAGGATAGACTCCTACGAGCAGTACTTC.

This clonotype was counted a few times. CDR3 in amino acids: CASSSTGGDGYTF. CDR3 coding DNA: TGTGCCAGCAGCTCCACAGGGGGCGATGGCTACACCTTC. This sequence joins TRBV7-9 and TRBJ1-2; TRBD1 agrees at 9 bases. V lost 4 bases and J lost 6; bases outside the gene matches: 3. This CDR3 spans 13 amino acids. CDR1 is SEHNR, CDR2 FQNEAQ, per germline (reference sequence). The full variable domain, in which reference TRBV7-9 and TRBJ1-2 provide the parts outside the CDR3, is DTGVSQNPRHKITKRGQNVTFRCDPISEHNRLYWYRQTLGQGPEFLTYFQNEAQLEKSRLLSDRFSAERPKGSFSTLEIQRTEQGDSAMYLCASSSTGGDGYTFGSGTRLTVV.

In its sample, this clonotype was seen a few times. The gene calls are TRBV7-2 and TRBJ1-1; tentative D call: TRBD1 (5 bases). The germline V gene has CDR1 SGHTA and CDR2 FQGNSA. The V end was cut by 0 bases, the J end by 4 bases, with 15 bases between. The CDR3 totals 16 residues. The CDR3 sequence: CASSLAGRERVTEAFF. The CDR3 coding sequence is TGTGCCAGCAGCTTAGCGGGCAGGGAGAGGGTCACTGAAGCTTTCTTT.

This clonotype was seen repeatedly, ten times or more. The chain combines TRBV7-2 with TRBJ1-1; D is perhaps TRBD1 (6 bases). Trimming took 8 bases from V and 1 from J, leaving 17 bases between them. The CDR3 runs 15 residues. Germline CDR1 reads SGHTA; CDR2 reads FQGNSA. The CDR3 region has the DNA TGTGCCAGCTCTGGGTCAGGGGCTCGGAACACTGAAGCTTTCTTT. Its translation: CASSGSGARNTEAFF. Filled out from reference TRBV7-2 and TRBJ1-1, the complete variable domain reads GAGVSQSPSNKVTEKGKDVELRCDPISGHTALYWYRQSLGQGLEFLIYFQGNSAPDKSGLPSDRFSAERTGGSVSTLTIQRTQQEDSAVYLCASSGSGARNTEAFFGQGTRLTVV.

The DNA of the CDR3 is TGCAGTGCTAGGACCGATTGGGGCGGCTCCTACGAGCAGTACTTC. Residues: CSARTDWGGSYEQYF. The chain recombines TRBV20-1 with TRBJ2-7; weak D call: TRBD1 (5 bases). V was clipped by 3 bases and J by 0 bases, with 15 bases between them. The germline V gene encodes CDR1 DFQATT and CDR2 SNEGSKA (reference sequence). This CDR3 is 15 amino acids long.

Ten or more counts support this clonotype. This chain connects TRBV5-1 to TRBJ1-1; D not certain. Germline V gives CDR1 SGHRS, CDR2 YFSETQ. Between the trimmed V and J ends, which lost 0 bases and 2 bases, there was a span of 8 bases. The CDR3 length is 14 residues. The CDR3 sequence is CASSLALVNTEAFF. DNA of the CDR3: TGCGCCAGCAGCTTGGCCTTGGTAAACACTGAAGCTTTCTTT.

CDR3 sequence: CASSFWTNYGYTF. CDR3 sequence (DNA): TGTGCCAGCAGTTTCTGGACTAACTATGGCTACACCTTC. The V gene is TRBV12-3 or TRBV12-4, the J gene TRBJ1-2; D gene ambiguous. There are 13 residues in the CDR3. V was pared by 3 bases and J by 0 bases, with 5 bases between.

The chain uses TRBV7-2 and TRBJ2-5, with unresolved D. With 0 bases removed from V and 2 bases from J, the gap between germline ends came to 13 bases. The germline V gene encodes CDR1 SGHTA and CDR2 FQGNSA. The CDR3 is 16 amino acids. The CDR3 spells CASSLALVDAQETQYF. CDR3 DNA sequence: TGTGCCAGCAGCTTAGCGCTAGTAGATGCACAAGAGACCCAGTACTTC.

The rearrangement links TRBV20-1 to TRBJ1-5; D ambiguous. Per the germline V gene, CDR1 is DFQATT and CDR2 is SNEGSKA (reference sequence). This CDR3 has 15 amino acids. Trimming shortened V by 2 bases and J by 3 bases, and 14 bases separated the two germline ends. CDR3 amino acids: CSARRALEYNQPQHF. CDR3 sequence (DNA): TGCAGTGCTAGAAGAGCTCTCGAATACAATCAGCCCCAGCATTTT.

This clonotype has just a few counts. This chain uses TRBV12-3 or TRBV12-4 with TRBJ2-7; 7 nucleotides align to TRBD1. Trimming took 6 bases from V and 0 from J; bases not matched to a gene: 14. The CDR3 contains 17 residues. In DNA, the CDR3 is TGTGCCAGCAGAGATCCCCCGGACAGGAACTTCTCCTACGAGCAGTACTTC. It encodes CASRDPPDRNFSYEQYF.

The chain combines TRBV7-2 with TRBJ1-3, with D unresolved. Deletions cut 3 bases from V and 1 base from J, with 7 bases between. The germline V gene encodes CDR1 SGHTA and CDR2 FQGNSA. The CDR3 has 14 residues. CDR3 amino acids: CASSFTGSGNTIYF. The CDR3 bases are TGTGCCAGCAGCTTTACGGGGTCTGGAAACACCATATATTTT.

This chain uses TRBV5-1 with TRBJ1-1; D gene uncertain. In germline, CDR1 is SGHRS, CDR2 YFSETQ. Trimming took 0 bases from V and 4 from J, leaving 13 bases between them. The length of the CDR3 is 15 residues. The CDR3 nucleotides are TGCGCCAGCAGCTTGGCGGCCGACCCCCCCACTGAAGCTTTCTTT. Translating it yields CASSLAADPPTEAFF.